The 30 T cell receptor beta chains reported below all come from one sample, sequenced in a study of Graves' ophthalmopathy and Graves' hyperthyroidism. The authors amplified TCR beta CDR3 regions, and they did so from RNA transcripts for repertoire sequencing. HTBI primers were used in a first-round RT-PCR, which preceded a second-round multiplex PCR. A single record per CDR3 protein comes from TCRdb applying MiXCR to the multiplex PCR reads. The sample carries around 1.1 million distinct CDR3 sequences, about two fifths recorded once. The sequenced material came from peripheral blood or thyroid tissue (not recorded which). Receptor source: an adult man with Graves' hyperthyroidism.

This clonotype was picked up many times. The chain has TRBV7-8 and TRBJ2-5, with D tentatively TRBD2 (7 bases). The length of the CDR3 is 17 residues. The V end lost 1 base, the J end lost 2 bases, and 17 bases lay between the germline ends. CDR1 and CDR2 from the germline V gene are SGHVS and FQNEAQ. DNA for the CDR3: TGTGCCAGCAGCTTAGGGGTCAGGGGAGGGAGACAAGAGACCCAGTACTTC. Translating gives CASSLGVRGGRQETQYF.

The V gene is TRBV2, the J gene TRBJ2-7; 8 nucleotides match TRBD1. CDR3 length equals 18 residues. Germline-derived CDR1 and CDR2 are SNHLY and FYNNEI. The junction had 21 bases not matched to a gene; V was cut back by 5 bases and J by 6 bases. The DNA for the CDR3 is TGTGCCAGCAGTTCCTACCATCCCTCGCGCAGGGGGCCCATCGAGCAGTACTTC. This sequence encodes CASSSYHPSRRGPIEQYF.

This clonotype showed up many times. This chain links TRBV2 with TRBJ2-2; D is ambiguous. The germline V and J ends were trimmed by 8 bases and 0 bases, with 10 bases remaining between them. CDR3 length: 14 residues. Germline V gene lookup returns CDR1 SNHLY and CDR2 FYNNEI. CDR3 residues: CASLGSANTGELFF. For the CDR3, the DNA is TGTGCCAGCTTGGGCAGCGCGAACACCGGGGAGCTGTTTTTT.

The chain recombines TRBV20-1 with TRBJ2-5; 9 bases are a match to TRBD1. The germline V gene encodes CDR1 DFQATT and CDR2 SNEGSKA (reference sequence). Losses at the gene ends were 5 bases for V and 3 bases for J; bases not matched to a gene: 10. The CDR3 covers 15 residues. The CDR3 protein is CSAAEGTGRKETQYF. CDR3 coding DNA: TGCAGTGCTGCGGAAGGGACAGGGAGAAAAGAGACCCAGTACTTC.

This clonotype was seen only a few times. The CDR3 nucleotides are TGTGCCAGCAGTGCACAGGGAGTAAGCAATCAGCCCCAGCATTTT. It specifies CASSAQGVSNQPQHF. This chain links TRBV12-3 or TRBV12-4 with TRBJ1-5, with D perhaps TRBD1 (6 bases). V lost 5 bases, J lost 1 base, and 12 bases lay in between. CDR3 size: 15 residues.

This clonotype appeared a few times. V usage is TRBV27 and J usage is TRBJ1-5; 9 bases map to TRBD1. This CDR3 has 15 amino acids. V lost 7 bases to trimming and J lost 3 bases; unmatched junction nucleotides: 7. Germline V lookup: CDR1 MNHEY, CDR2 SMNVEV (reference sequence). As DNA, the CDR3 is TGTGCCAGCAAGACCGGGACAGGGATCAATCAGCCCCAGCATTTT. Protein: CASKTGTGINQPQHF.

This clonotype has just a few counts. The CDR3 sequence: CASSQEGDGPWPQHF. The DNA of the CDR3 is TGTGCCAGCAGCCAAGAGGGTGACGGTCCTTGGCCCCAGCATTTT. V is TRBV4-2 and J is TRBJ1-5, with unresolved D. The length of the CDR3 is 15 residues. Germline V gives CDR1 LGHNA, CDR2 YNFKEQ. Trimming removed 0 bases at V and 9 bases at J, with 15 bases between.

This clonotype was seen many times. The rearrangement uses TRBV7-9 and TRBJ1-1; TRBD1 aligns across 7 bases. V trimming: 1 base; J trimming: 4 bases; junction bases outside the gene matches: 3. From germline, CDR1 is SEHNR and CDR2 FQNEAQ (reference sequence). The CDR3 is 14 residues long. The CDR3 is CASSLGRGSTEAFF. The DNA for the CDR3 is TGTGCCAGCAGCTTAGGCAGGGGGAGCACTGAAGCTTTCTTT.

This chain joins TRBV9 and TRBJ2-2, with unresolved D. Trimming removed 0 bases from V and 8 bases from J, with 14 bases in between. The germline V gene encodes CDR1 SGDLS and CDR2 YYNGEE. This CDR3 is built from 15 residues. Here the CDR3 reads CASSVGGSATGELFF. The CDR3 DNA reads TGTGCCAGCAGCGTAGGGGGATCGGCAACTGGGGAGCTGTTTTTT.

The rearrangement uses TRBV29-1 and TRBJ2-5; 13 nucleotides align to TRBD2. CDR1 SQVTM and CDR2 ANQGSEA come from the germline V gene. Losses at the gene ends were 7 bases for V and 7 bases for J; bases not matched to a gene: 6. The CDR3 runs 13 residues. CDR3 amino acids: CSGGTSGMRTQYF. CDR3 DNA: TGCAGCGGAGGGACTAGCGGGATGAGGACCCAGTACTTC.

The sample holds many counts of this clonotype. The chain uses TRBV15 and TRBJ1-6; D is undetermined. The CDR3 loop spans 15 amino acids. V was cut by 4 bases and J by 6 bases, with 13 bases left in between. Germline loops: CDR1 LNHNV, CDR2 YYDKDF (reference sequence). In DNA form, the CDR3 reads TGTGCCACCAGCAAAGGTCGAGGCTCTAATTCACCCCTCCACTTT. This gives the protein CATSKGRGSNSPLHF.

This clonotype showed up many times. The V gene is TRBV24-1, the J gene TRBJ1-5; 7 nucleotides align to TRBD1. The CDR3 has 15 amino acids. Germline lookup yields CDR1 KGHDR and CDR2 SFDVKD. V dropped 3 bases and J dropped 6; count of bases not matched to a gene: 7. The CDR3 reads CATSDHRQGSQPQHF. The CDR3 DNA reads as TGTGCCACCAGTGATCACCGACAGGGTAGTCAGCCCCAGCATTTT.

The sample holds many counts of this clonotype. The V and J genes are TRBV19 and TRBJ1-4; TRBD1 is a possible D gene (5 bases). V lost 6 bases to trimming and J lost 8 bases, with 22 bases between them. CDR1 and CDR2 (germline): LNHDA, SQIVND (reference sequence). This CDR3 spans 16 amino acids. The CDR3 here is CASSRGVEAVEEKLFF. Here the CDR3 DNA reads TGTGCCAGTAGCCGGGGCGTTGAGGCGGTAGAGGAAAAACTGTTTTTT.

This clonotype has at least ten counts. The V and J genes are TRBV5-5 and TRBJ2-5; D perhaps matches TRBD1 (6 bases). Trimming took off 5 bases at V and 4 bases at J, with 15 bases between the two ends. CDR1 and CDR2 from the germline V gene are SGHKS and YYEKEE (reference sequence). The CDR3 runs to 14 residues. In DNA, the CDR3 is TGTGCCAGCAGTCCGCCGCAGGGGCGAGAGACCCAGTACTTC. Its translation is CASSPPQGRETQYF.

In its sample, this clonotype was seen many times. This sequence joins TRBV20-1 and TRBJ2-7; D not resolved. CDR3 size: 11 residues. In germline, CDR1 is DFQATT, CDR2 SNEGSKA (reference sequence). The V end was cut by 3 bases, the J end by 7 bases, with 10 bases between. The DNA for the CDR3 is TGCAGTGCTAGCTGGGGTTATGAGCAGTACTTC. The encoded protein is CSASWGYEQYF.

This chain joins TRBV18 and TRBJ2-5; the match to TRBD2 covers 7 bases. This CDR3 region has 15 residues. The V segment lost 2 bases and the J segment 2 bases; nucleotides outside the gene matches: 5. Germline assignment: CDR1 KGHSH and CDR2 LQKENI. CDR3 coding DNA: TGTGCCAGCTCACCAGCCGGGACTAAACAAGAGACCCAGTACTTC. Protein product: CASSPAGTKQETQYF.

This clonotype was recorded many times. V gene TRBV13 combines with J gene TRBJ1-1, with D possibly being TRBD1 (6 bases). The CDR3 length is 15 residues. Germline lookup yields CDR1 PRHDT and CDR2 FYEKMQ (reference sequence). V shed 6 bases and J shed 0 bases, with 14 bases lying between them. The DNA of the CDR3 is TGTGCCAGCAGTCAATTGGACAGCATGAACACTGAAGCTTTCTTT. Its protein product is CASSQLDSMNTEAFF.

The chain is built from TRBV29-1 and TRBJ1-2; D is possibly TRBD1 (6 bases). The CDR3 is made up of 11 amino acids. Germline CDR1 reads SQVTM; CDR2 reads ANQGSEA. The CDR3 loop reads CRAGGDYGYTF. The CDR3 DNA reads TGCAGGGCCGGGGGCGACTATGGCTACACCTTC.

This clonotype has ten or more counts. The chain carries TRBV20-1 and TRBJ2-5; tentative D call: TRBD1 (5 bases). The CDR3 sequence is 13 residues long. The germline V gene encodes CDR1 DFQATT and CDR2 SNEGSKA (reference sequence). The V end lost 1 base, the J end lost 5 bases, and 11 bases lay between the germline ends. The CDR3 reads CSARGGRVETQYF. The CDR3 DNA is TGCAGTGCTAGAGGGGGCAGGGTGGAGACCCAGTACTTC.

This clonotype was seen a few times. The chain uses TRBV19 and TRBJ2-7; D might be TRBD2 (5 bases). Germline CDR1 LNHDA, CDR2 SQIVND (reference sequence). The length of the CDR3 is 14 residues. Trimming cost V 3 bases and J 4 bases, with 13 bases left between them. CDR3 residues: CASSMGDGGYEQYF. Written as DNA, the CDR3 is TGTGCCAGTAGTATGGGCGATGGCGGGTACGAGCAGTACTTC.

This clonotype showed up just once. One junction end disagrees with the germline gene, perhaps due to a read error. CDR3 bases: TGTGCCAGCTCCCCGGGGGCTAGCGGGAGGGCCTACGTGGAGACCCAGTACTTC. Translation: CASSPGASGRAYVETQYF. This chain joins TRBV10-2 and TRBJ2-5; 12 bases match TRBD2. The germline V gene encodes CDR1 WSHSY and CDR2 SAAADI. CDR3 size: 18 residues.

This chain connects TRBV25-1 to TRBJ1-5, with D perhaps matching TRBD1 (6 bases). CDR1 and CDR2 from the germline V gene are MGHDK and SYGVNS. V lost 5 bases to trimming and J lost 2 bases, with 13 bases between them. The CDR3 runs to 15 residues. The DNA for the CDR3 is TGTGCCAGCAGTTTCTCGGGGGCCGGCAATCAGCCCCAGCATTTT. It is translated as CASSFSGAGNQPQHF.

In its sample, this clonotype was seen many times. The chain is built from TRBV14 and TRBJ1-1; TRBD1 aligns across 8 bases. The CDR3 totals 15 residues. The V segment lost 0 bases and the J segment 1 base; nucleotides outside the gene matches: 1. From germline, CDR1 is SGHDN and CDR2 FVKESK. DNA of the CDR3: TGTGCCAGCAGCCAAGAGACAGGGGCGAACACTGAAGCTTTCTTT. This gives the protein CASSQETGANTEAFF.

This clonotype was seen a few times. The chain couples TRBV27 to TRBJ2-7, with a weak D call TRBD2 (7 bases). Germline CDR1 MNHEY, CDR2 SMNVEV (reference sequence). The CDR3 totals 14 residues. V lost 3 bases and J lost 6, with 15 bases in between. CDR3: CASSFRRGQGEQYF. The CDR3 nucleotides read TGTGCCAGCAGTTTCCGGCGGGGGCAGGGCGAGCAGTACTTC.

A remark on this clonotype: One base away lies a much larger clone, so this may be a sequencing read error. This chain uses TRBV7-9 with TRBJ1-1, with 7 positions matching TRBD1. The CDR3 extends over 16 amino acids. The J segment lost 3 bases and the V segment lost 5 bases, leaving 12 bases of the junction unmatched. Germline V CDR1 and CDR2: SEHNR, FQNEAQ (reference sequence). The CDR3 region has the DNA TGTGCCAGCAGCGAGAGGAGGGGGCCAAAAGACACTGAAGCTTTCTTT. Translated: CASSERRGPKDTEAFF.

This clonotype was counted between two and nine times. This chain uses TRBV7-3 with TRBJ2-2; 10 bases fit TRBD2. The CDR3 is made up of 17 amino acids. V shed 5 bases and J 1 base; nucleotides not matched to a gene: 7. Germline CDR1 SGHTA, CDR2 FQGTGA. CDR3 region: CASSGASGRRNTGELFF. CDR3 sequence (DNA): TGTGCCAGCAGCGGGGCTAGCGGGAGAAGGAACACCGGGGAGCTGTTTTTT. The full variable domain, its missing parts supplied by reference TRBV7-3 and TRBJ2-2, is GAGVSQTPSNKVTEKGKYVELRCDPISGHTALYWYRQSLGQGPEFLIYFQGTGAADDSGLPNDRFFAVRPEGSVSTLKIQRTERGDSAVYLCASSGASGRRNTGELFFGEGSRLTVL.

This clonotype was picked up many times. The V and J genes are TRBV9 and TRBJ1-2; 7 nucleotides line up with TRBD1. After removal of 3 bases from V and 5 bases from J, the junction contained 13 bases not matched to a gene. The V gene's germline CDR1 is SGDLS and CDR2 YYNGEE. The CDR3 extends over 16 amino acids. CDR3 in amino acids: CASSADRAVASYGYTF. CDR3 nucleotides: TGTGCCAGCAGCGCCGACAGGGCAGTCGCCTCATATGGCTACACCTTC.

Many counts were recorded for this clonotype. Here the CDR3 DNA reads TGTGCCAGCACCCCGGGACAGACGAACACCGGGGAGCTGTTTTTT. This translates into CASTPGQTNTGELFF. The rearrangement uses TRBV7-2 and TRBJ2-2; 7 bases fit TRBD1. Germline V lookup: CDR1 SGHTA, CDR2 FQGNSA. The CDR3 loop spans 15 amino acids. J gave up 0 bases and V 7 bases, and 5 bases lay outside the gene matches.

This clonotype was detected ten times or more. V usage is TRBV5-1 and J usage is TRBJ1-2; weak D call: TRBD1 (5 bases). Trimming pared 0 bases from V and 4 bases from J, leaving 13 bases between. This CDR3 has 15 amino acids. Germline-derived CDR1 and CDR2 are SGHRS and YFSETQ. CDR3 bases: TGCGCCAGCAGCTTGGACGGGGCAAAAATCTATGGCTACACCTTC. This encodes CASSLDGAKIYGYTF.

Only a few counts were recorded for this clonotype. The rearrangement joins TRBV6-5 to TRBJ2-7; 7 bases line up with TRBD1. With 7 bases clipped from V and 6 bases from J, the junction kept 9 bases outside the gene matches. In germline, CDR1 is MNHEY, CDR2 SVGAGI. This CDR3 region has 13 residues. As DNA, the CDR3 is TGTGCCAGCAACACCGGGACAGAAGGCGAGCAGTACTTC. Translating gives CASNTGTEGEQYF.